This T cell receptor (beta chain) was observed in a study of OX40 agonist ivuxolimab in advanced cancers. Study summary: Dosing consisted of intravenous ivuxolimab at 0.01 to 10 mg/kg every 2 weeks. Notes on the study in general: CD4+ T cells averaged fewer expanded clones than CD8+ T cells. Low normalized clonal expansion also occurred in some nonresponding patients. Blood T cells, both CD4+ and CD8+, expanded clonally by week 6 at 0.1 to 3.0 mg/kg.

Unmatched junction bases numbered 10, after V lost 7 bases and J lost 7 bases. In germline, CDR1 is MDHEN, CDR2 SYDVKM. The CDR3 runs 14 residues. On this clone itself: The antigen is not known.

Libraries were prepared by immunoSEQ multiplex PCR; TCRdb keeps only in-frame clonotypes and omits some of them. The repertoire consists of fewer than 30,000 clones, with about 82% occurring once and the leading ten covering around a quarter. The chain is built from TRBV28 and TRBJ1-1, with 9 bases matching TRBD1. This receptor was obtained from an adult with an advanced solid tumor such as melanoma, head and neck, liver or kidney cancer. The starting material was CD4+ or CD8+ T cells sorted from blood, obtained in a trial of the OX40 agonist ivuxolimab. DNA of the CDR3: TGTGCCAGCACCCACAACAGGGGGCAGGTTGAAGCTTTCTTT. This encodes CASTHNRGQVEAFF.